This T cell receptor (beta chain) was found in a study of regulatory T cells in long-lasting Graves disease. Study-wide results and caveats: Tissue studied was limited to peripheral blood, excluding thyroid tissue. Persistent disease favored TRBV28, TRBJ1-2 and TRBJ2-5.

This clonotype was found a few times. Its cognate antigen is unknown. Sample time point: persistent/refractory GD, antithyroid drugs over 5 years with positive TRAb. Researchers made the TCR library from RNA that was extracted from PBMCs. Doctors identified Graves' disease using the American Thyroid Association guidelines. All patients originated from an endocrinology department located in Xi'an, China. Germline CDR1 SQVTM, CDR2 ANQGSEA. This CDR3 is 12 amino acids long. Germline trimming cut 7 bases from V and 6 bases from J; bases unmatched to any gene: 8. For TCR beta, libraries came from iRepertoire HTBI primers and Arm-PCR of CDR3 regions. TCRdb analysed the multiplex PCR reads with MiXCR anew, one entry per CDR3 protein. Found here are about 660,000 distinct CDR3 sequences, 25% to 30% of them singletons; the top ten hold around 42%.

The clonotype comes from a female donor with Graves disease. The specimen was peripheral blood mononuclear cells (PBMCs), collected when the disease was refractory, from a patient treated with antithyroid drugs. The chain links TRBV29-1 to TRBJ1-1; 7 bases are a match to TRBD1. The DNA for the CDR3 is TGCAGCGCCTGGGACAGCAACCCTGAAGCTTTCTTT. Protein: CSAWDSNPEAFF.